The rows below give T cell receptor beta chains drawn from one sample of a study of T-cell memory formation after mild COVID-19. Each CDR3 protein is one row after TCRdb ran MiXCR on the 5' RACE reads. The sample shows around 400,000 distinct CDR3 sequences, 20% to 25% of them seen only once. The sequencing sample was made of PBMCs or a T cell subset sorted from them (not recorded which). The receptors here all came from an adult woman who had mild COVID-19 (a few samples of this study predate the infection). Cell type and time point are not known. The CDR3 runs from the conserved cysteine through the conserved F or W. A D gene is named only where the DNA matches it firmly. Size is stated for part of the rows, as once, few or many counts, or as a class when the clone is expanded.

NA | TRBJ2-2 | TRBV29-1 | few | CSVVESRADTGELFF | TGCAGCGTTGTGGAATCGCGGGCAGACACCGGGGAGCTGTTTTTT
TRBD1 | TRBJ2-1 | TRBV12-3/TRBV12-4 | NA | CATSSGGYNEQFF | TGTGCCACCTCTTCAGGGGGTTACAATGAGCAGTTCTTC
NA | TRBJ2-1 | TRBV30 | NA | CAWSVLSPNEQFF | TGTGCCTGGAGTGTACTCTCCCCGAATGAGCAGTTCTTC
NA | TRBJ1-3 | TRBV30 | NA | CAWTPTLRGNTIYF | TGTGCCTGGACCCCTACTCTACGCGGAAACACCATATATTTT
TRBD1 | TRBJ2-2 | TRBV5-6 | once | CAAQGQGTGELFF | TGTGCCGCACAGGGGCAGGGCACCGGGGAGCTGTTTTTT
NA | TRBJ2-2 | TRBV5-1 | NA | CASSGDFGELFF | TGCGCCAGCAGCGGGGATTTCGGGGAGCTGTTTTTT
TRBD1 | TRBJ1-1 | TRBV12-3/TRBV12-4 | NA | CASRRQGTPNTEAFF | TGTGCCAGCAGACGACAGGGTACCCCGAACACTGAAGCTTTCTTT
NA | TRBJ1-2 | TRBV29-1 | NA | CSVDRGGYGYTF | TGCAGCGTTGATAGGGGTGGCTATGGCTACACCTTC
NA | TRBJ1-1 | TRBV12-3/TRBV12-4 | NA | CASRSPGGGPNTEAFF | TGTGCCAGCAGATCCCCCGGTGGGGGGCCGAACACTGAAGCTTTCTTT
NA | TRBJ2-3 | TRBV6-5 | NA | CASSYSGTTSNTQYF | TGTGCCAGCAGTTACTCCGGGACCACCTCCAATACGCAGTATTTT
NA | TRBJ2-5 | TRBV27 | NA | CASSLYHRQETQYF | TGTGCCAGCAGTTTATATCATCGACAAGAGACCCAGTACTTC
NA | TRBJ1-5 | TRBV12-3/TRBV12-4 | many | CASSLAMSYHQPQHF | TGTGCCAGCAGTTTAGCGATGAGTTATCATCAGCCCCAGCATTTT
TRBD2 | TRBJ2-5 | TRBV7-3 | NA | CASSLRSGGPSETQYF | TGTGCCAGCAGCTTACGGTCGGGAGGGCCGTCAGAGACCCAGTACTTC
TRBD2 | TRBJ2-1 | TRBV5-6 | NA | CASSLDGGSWFF | TGTGCCAGCAGCTTGGACGGGGGGTCGTGGTTCTTC
TRBD2 | TRBJ2-5 | TRBV7-3 | NA | CASKAGGLETQYF | TGTGCCAGCAAAGCGGGGGGGCTGGAGACCCAGTACTTC
TRBD1 | TRBJ2-3 | TRBV30 | many | CAWSNGDRDTDTQYF | TGTGCCTGGAGTAACGGGGACAGGGACACAGATACGCAGTATTTT
NA | TRBJ1-1 | TRBV6-5 | NA | CASSFSGRAEAFF | TGTGCCAGCAGTTTCTCTGGACGGGCCGAAGCTTTCTTT
NA | TRBJ2-5 | TRBV5-1 | NA | CASSPQPGSAETQYF | TGCGCCAGCAGCCCACAACCTGGCAGCGCAGAGACCCAGTACTTC
TRBD1 | TRBJ2-7 | TRBV27 | NA | CASSLSGQGVYEQYF | TGTGCCAGCAGTTTATCGGGACAGGGGGTTTACGAGCAGTACTTC
NA | TRBJ1-2 | TRBV9 | few | CASSVAFGAGYTF | NA
NA | TRBJ2-5 | TRBV5-1 | few | CASIGGGYQETQYF | TGCGCCAGCATAGGGGGGGGCTACCAAGAGACCCAGTACTTC
NA | TRBJ2-3 | TRBV19 | NA | CASAVSTDTQYF | TGTGCCTCTGCCGTCAGCACAGATACGCAGTATTTT
NA | TRBJ1-2 | TRBV7-3 | once | CASSSTGTYGYTF | TGTGCCAGCAGTTCCACGGGAACCTATGGCTACACCTTC
TRBD2 | TRBJ2-1 | TRBV20-1 | NA | CSAPGLAGGKGDEQFF | TGCAGTGCGCCGGGACTAGCGGGAGGGAAAGGGGATGAGCAGTTCTTC
NA | TRBJ2-3 | TRBV12-3/TRBV12-4 | few | CASSFWGTSTDTQYF | TGTGCCAGCAGTTTTTGGGGGACTAGCACAGATACGCAGTATTTT
TRBD1 | TRBJ1-2 | TRBV3-1 | NA | CASSQPTGGGGYTF | TGTGCCAGCAGCCAACCGACAGGGGGAGGTGGCTACACCTTC
TRBD1 | TRBJ2-3 | TRBV5-1 | NA | CASSPRDRITDTQYF | TGCGCCAGCAGCCCCCGGGACAGGATCACAGATACGCAGTATTTT
TRBD1 | TRBJ2-2 | TRBV5-8 | few | CASSPWTGLTGELFF | TGTGCCAGCAGCCCGTGGACAGGGCTAACCGGGGAGCTGTTTTTT
NA | TRBJ1-1 | TRBV27 | few | CATSGGVNTEAFF | TGTGCCACCTCGGGAGGGGTCAACACTGAAGCTTTCTTT
NA | TRBJ1-1 | TRBV2 | few | CASRGGAVRVEAFF | TGTGCCAGCCGGGGGGGGGCCGTCCGAGTTGAAGCTTTCTTT
NA | TRBJ2-2 | TRBV3-1 | once | CASMQQGRDTGELFF | TGTGCCAGCATGCAACAGGGACGGGACACCGGGGAGCTGTTTTTT
NA | TRBJ2-2 | TRBV7-9 | few | CASSFTPRGVTNTGELFF | TGTGCCAGCAGCTTTACCCCTAGGGGGGTGACGAACACCGGGGAGCTGTTTTTT
NA | TRBJ2-3 | TRBV11-3 | NA | CASSTPSVALGAQYF | TGTGCCAGCAGCACCCCGTCCGTCGCTCTGGGGGCGCAGTATTTT